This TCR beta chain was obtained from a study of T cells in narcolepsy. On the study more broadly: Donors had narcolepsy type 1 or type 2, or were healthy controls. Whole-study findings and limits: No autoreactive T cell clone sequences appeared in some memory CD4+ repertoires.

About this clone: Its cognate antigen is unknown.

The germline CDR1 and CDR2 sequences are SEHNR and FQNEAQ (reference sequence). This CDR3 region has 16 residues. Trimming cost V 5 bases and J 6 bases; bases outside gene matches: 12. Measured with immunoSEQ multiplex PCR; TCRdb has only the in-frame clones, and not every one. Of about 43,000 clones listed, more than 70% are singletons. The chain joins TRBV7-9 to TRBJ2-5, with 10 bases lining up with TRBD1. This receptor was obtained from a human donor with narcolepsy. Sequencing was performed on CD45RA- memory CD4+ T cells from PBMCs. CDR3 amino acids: CASSTAGTGVEKTQYF. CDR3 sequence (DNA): TGTGCCAGCAGCACGGCCGGGACAGGGGTGGAAAAGACCCAGTACTTC.